Listed below are T cell receptor beta chains from one sample, sequenced in a study of shared clonotypes between healthy human individuals. The protocol was immunoSEQ multiplex PCR, while the TCRdb copy is restricted to in-frame clones and leaves out a portion. The sample consists of some 2,100,000 clones, approximately 94% of them appearing once. The sample taken for sequencing was naive CD4+ T cells sorted from blood. These receptors all come from a man aged 18 to 30 in good health. The CDR3 runs from the conserved cysteine through the conserved F or W. The order of the fields is V gene, J gene, D gene, clone size, CDR3 DNA, CDR3 protein. The D gene is left open where the match is weak. Size values are once, few and many counts, or a class for expanded clones, and some rows have none.

TRBV6-5	TRBJ2-7	TRBD2	.	TGTGCCAGCAGGCCGACTAGCGGGAGCGGCTACGAGCAGTACTTC	CASRPTSGSGYEQYF
TRBV10-3	TRBJ1-3	.	.	TGTGCCATCAGTGAGTCTTCAGGGCGAAACACCATATATTTT	CAISESSGRNTIYF
TRBV10-3	TRBJ1-1	.	.	TGTGCCACCAGACAGAGACAGATCACTGAAGCTTTCTTT	CATRQRQITEAFF
TRBV2	TRBJ1-1	.	.	TGTGCCAGCCTACCGACAGCGAACACTGAAGCTTTCTTT	CASLPTANTEAFF
TRBV4-1	TRBJ1-2	TRBD1	few	TGCGCCAGCAGCCAAGCGAGGGGGCATAACTATGGCTACACCTTC	CASSQARGHNYGYTF
TRBV7-9	TRBJ2-5	.	.	TGTGCCAGCAGCCCCCCAGGGGAGGAGACCCAGTACTTC	CASSPPGEETQYF
TRBV11-2	TRBJ1-1	.	.	TGTGCCAGCAGCCTATTGACGGGGGGGAACACTGAAGCTTTCTTT	CASSLLTGGNTEAFF
TRBV18	TRBJ1-2	.	.	TGTGCCAGCTCACCCCCGGGGGGGAGAGCTAACTATGGCTACACCTTC	CASSPPGGRANYGYTF
TRBV10-2	TRBJ2-2	.	.	TGCGCCAGCCTCCAGTTTGGGGGCGGGGAGCTGTTTTTT	CASLQFGGGELFF
TRBV19	TRBJ1-5	TRBD1	.	TGTGCCTCAACGACAGGGGTGTGGCAGCCCCAGCATTTT	CASTTGVWQPQHF
TRBV5-1	TRBJ2-3	TRBD2	.	TGCGCCAGCAGCCCGACTAGCGGGGGGAGAACGCAGTATTTT	CASSPTSGGRTQYF
TRBV6-5	TRBJ1-4	.	.	TGTGCCAGCAGGCCCTCGGTTGGAAAACTGTTTTTT	CASRPSVGKLFF
TRBV5-1	TRBJ2-7	.	.	TGCGCCAGCAGCTTAGGGTCCACCGGAGGCTACGAGCAGTACTTC	CASSLGSTGGYEQYF
TRBV28	TRBJ2-3	TRBD2	.	TGTGCCAGCAGTACGGGACTAGCGGGGCCGGATACGCAGTATTTT	CASSTGLAGPDTQYF
TRBV5-4	TRBJ1-4	.	.	TGTGCCAGCAGCACGGGACCCGCGGCAACTAATGAAAAACTGTTTTTT	CASSTGPAATNEKLFF
TRBV14	TRBJ2-7	.	.	TGTGCCAGCAGCCAAGCCCTCGAGCAGTACTTC	CASSQALEQYF
TRBV18	TRBJ1-1	.	.	TGTGCCAGCTCACAGACAGGCACTGAAGCTTTCTTT	CASSQTGTEAFF
TRBV5-4	TRBJ1-2	TRBD1	.	TGTGCCAGCAGCTTGGGGGACAGGGTCTCGTTAGGCTACACCTTC	CASSLGDRVSLGYTF
TRBV11-2	TRBJ2-7	.	once	TGTGCCAGCAGCTTAACCCCTGACTACGAGCAGTACTTC	CASSLTPDYEQYF
TRBV25-1	TRBJ1-6	.	few	TGTGCCAGCAGGCAGGGGAATTCACCCCTCCACTTT	CASRQGNSPLHF
TRBV2	TRBJ2-5	.	.	TGTGCCAGCAGTGAACAGGTTGAGGAGACCCAGTACTTC	CASSEQVEETQYF
TRBV2	TRBJ2-7	.	.	TGTGCCAGCAGTGAAGCTAGTACGCCTCGTCCCGAGCAGTACTTC	CASSEASTPRPEQYF
TRBV11-2	TRBJ2-7	.	once	TGTGCCAGCAGGATTATGGGGGGCTCCTACGAGCAGTACTTC	CASRIMGGSYEQYF
TRBV7-3	TRBJ2-3	.	.	TGTGCCAGCAGTTTAGGGGGGCCAGGTACGCAGTATTTT	CASSLGGPGTQYF
TRBV11-2	TRBJ2-7	.	.	TGTGCCAGCAGCTTAGGTAGGGCAGGATACGAGCAGTACTTC	CASSLGRAGYEQYF
TRBV27	TRBJ2-7	TRBD2	.	TGTGCCAGCAGTTATCTAGCGGGAGGCTCCTACGAGCAGTACTTC	CASSYLAGGSYEQYF
TRBV30	TRBJ1-4	.	.	TGTGCCTGGAGTTTTACCCGAATCCGGGAAAAACTGTTTTTT	CAWSFTRIREKLFF
TRBV11-3	TRBJ2-2	.	.	TGTGCCAGCAGCTTGGGCACCGGGGAGCTGTTTTTT	CASSLGTGELFF
TRBV6-1	TRBJ2-4	.	.	TGTGCCAGCAGTGAAGGGGACCGAACCGAAAACATTCAGTACTTC	CASSEGDRTENIQYF
TRBV5-1	TRBJ2-1	TRBD2	.	TGCGCCAGCAGCTTGGTGGTAGCGGGGTACAATGAGCAGTTCTTC	CASSLVVAGYNEQFF
TRBV6-6	TRBJ1-2	.	once	TGTGCCAGCCACCGGGGATATAACTATGGCTACACCTTC	CASHRGYNYGYTF
TRBV2	TRBJ2-5	TRBD1	once	TGTGCCAGCAGCACGGACAGGTTCCAAGAGACCCAGTACTTC	CASSTDRFQETQYF
TRBV29-1	TRBJ1-4	.	.	TGCAGCGTTGAAGATGGGCCGGCTCGGGGTGAAAAACTGTTTTTT	CSVEDGPARGEKLFF
TRBV9	TRBJ2-3	TRBD2	.	TGTGCCAGCAGCCTAGCGGGAGACACAGATACGCAGTATTTT	CASSLAGDTDTQYF
TRBV5-4	TRBJ2-1	TRBD1	.	TGTGCCAGCAGCCGATCTGACAGGGCACAACAGTTCTTC	CASSRSDRAQQFF
TRBV9	TRBJ2-2	.	.	TGTGCCAGCAGCCCAACGACTCTCACCGGGGAGCTGTTTTTT	CASSPTTLTGELFF
TRBV6-1	TRBJ1-6	.	.	TGTGCCAGCTTAAGCGGGATCTATTCACCCCTCCACTTT	CASLSGIYSPLHF
TRBV11-2	TRBJ2-7	.	.	TGTGCCAGCAGCCGTGACACATCCTACGAGCAGTACTTC	CASSRDTSYEQYF
TRBV4-1	TRBJ1-1	TRBD1	.	TGCGCCAGCAGCCAGGCGGACAGGCTGAACACTGAAGCTTTCTTT	CASSQADRLNTEAFF
TRBV5-4	TRBJ2-5	.	.	TGTGCCAGCAGCTTGGAAGACGGAAGGGGAGAGACCCAGTACTTC	CASSLEDGRGETQYF
TRBV15	TRBJ2-7	TRBD2	.	TGTGCCACCAGCAGAGGGAGTAGCGGGAGCCGCGAGCAGTACTTC	CATSRGSSGSREQYF
TRBV11-2	TRBJ2-1	TRBD2	.	TGTGCCAGCAGCTCGGAAGCGGGGGCCTACAATGAGCAGTTCTTC	CASSSEAGAYNEQFF
TRBV27	TRBJ2-7	TRBD1	.	TGTGCCAGCAGTTTTCTCGGGACAGGGGCCGTCGAGCAGTACTTC	CASSFLGTGAVEQYF
TRBV27	TRBJ2-1	.	.	TGTGCCAGCAGTTTAATGGCGGGAACCTACAATGAGCAGTTCTTC	CASSLMAGTYNEQFF
TRBV21-1	TRBJ2-7	.	.	TGTGCCAGCAGCAAAGAATGGGGGACAGTACCCGCCTACGAGCAGTACTTC	CASSKEWGTVPAYEQYF
TRBV6-1	TRBJ2-7	TRBD2	once	TGTGCCAGCAGTGACCCAGATTCTAGCGGGAGTACCTTCTCCTACGAGCAGTACTTC	CASSDPDSSGSTFSYEQYF
TRBV6-5	TRBJ2-5	.	.	TGTGCCAGCAGACAGGGTTTGGAGACCCAGTACTTC	CASRQGLETQYF
TRBV6-5	TRBJ2-2	.	.	TGTGCCAGCAGGCCCGATGACACCGGGGAGCTGTTTTTT	CASRPDDTGELFF
TRBV25-1	TRBJ1-4	.	.	TGTGCCAGCAGTGAATCTTCGGGGAGCGGGGGTCGGGGGGAAAAACTGTTTTTT	CASSESSGSGGRGEKLFF
TRBV7-2	TRBJ2-2	.	.	TGTGCCAGCAGCACCCGACCCACCGGCACCGGGGAGCTGTTTTTT	CASSTRPTGTGELFF
TRBV18	TRBJ1-1	.	.	TGTGCCAGCTCACCCCCAGGGGACACTGAAGCTTTCTTT	CASSPPGDTEAFF
TRBV6-5	TRBJ1-1	TRBD1	.	TGTGCCAGCAGTGGACAGGGAAGAGGCACTGAAGCTTTCTTT	CASSGQGRGTEAFF
TRBV7-9	TRBJ2-2	.	.	TGTGCCAGCAGCTTAGCGATGTTGGGTCGGCCGAACACCGGGGAGCTGTTTTTT	CASSLAMLGRPNTGELFF
TRBV5-6	TRBJ2-7	.	.	TGTGCCAGCAGCACCAGGGCCTTGTCCTACGAGCAGTACTTC	CASSTRALSYEQYF
TRBV7-9	TRBJ2-3	.	.	TGTGCCAGCAGCTTAGACTATCCAGATACGCAGTATTTT	CASSLDYPDTQYF
TRBV4-1	TRBJ2-5	.	once	TGCGCCAGCAGCCCTCTGGACGGATGGGAGACCCAGTACTTC	CASSPLDGWETQYF
TRBV6-4	TRBJ1-5	.	.	TGTGCCAGCATGAGAAACGAAGCCAGACAAGCGGGGGGCAATCAGCCCCAGCATTTT	CASMRNEARQAGGNQPQHF
TRBV7-2	TRBJ1-5	.	.	TGTGCCAGCAGCTTAGCGGCACGGTCCCTCAATCAGCCCCAGCATTTT	CASSLAARSLNQPQHF
TRBV7-8	TRBJ2-7	.	.	TGTGCCAGCAGCCGCACTAGCTCCCACACCTACGAGCAGTACTTC	CASSRTSSHTYEQYF